The 19 T cell receptor beta chains below were found in one sample sequenced in a study of T cells in tuberculosis. The repertoire was sequenced with immunoSEQ multiplex PCR; TCRdb's copy has only in-frame clones and lacks some. This sample has 25,000 or so clones, with roughly 89% found just once. Sequenced sample: PBMCs. The source of these receptors is a donor aged 10-30 years with latent tuberculosis or without tuberculosis infection.

The V call is TRBV5-1, the J call TRBJ1-1, with D unresolved. The CDR3 consists of 13 residues. V gave up 0 bases and J gave up 3 bases, with 6 bases separating them. CDR1 and CDR2 from the germline V gene are SGHRS and YFSETQ. CDR3 nucleotides: TGCGCCAGCAGCTTGGTCACAGACACTGAAGCTTTCTTT. Protein product: CASSLVTDTEAFF.

The rearrangement links TRBV19 to TRBJ2-2; 9 bases are a match to TRBD1. This CDR3 is 14 amino acids long. Germline-derived CDR1 and CDR2 are LNHDA and SQIVND (reference sequence). The junction had 6 bases not matched to a gene; V was cut back by 10 bases and J by 3 bases. The CDR3 nucleotides are TGTGCCACCAGGAGACAGGGGGACACCGGGGAGCTGTTTTTT. Translation gives CATRRQGDTGELFF.

The chain links TRBV5-6 to TRBJ1-2, with unresolved D. This CDR3 is 11 amino acids long. V lost 1 base and J lost 6, with 4 bases in between. Per germline, CDR1 SGHDT and CDR2 YYEEEE. The CDR3: CASSLYDGYTF. CDR3 nucleotide sequence: TGTGCCAGCAGCTTGTATGATGGCTACACCTTC.

The rearrangement joins TRBV2 to TRBJ2-4; TRBD1 matches 7 bases. This CDR3 region has 15 residues. The V segment lost 4 bases and the J segment 5 bases; nucleotides outside the gene matches: 8. CDR1 is SNHLY and CDR2 is FYNNEI in the germline V gene. The CDR3 nucleotides are TGTGCCAGCAGTGCGACTCCGGGACAGCAAAACATTCAGTACTTC. It codes for CASSATPGQQNIQYF.

This clone was observed a few times. The gene calls are TRBV11-2 and TRBJ2-7; TRBD2 matches at 14 bases. Germline V gene sequence: CDR1 SGHAT, CDR2 FQNNGV. The CDR3 loop spans 17 amino acids. With 4 bases clipped from V and 0 bases from J, the junction kept 5 bases outside the gene matches. The CDR3 region is CASSSPGLAGASYEQYF. The CDR3 DNA reads TGTGCCAGCAGCTCGCCGGGACTAGCGGGGGCCTCCTACGAGCAGTACTTC.

The chain is built from TRBV28 and TRBJ1-1; D gene unclear. The germline V and J ends were trimmed by 2 bases and 6 bases, with 7 bases remaining between them. CDR1 is MDHEN and CDR2 is SYDVKM in the germline V gene. This CDR3 is 12 amino acids long. CDR3 sequence (DNA): TGTGCCAGCAGTTTACCCACTCCTGAAGCTTTCTTT. It yields the protein CASSLPTPEAFF.

The CDR3, as DNA: TGTGCCATCAGTGCTACCGGGACTAGCACAGATACGCAGTATTTT. It specifies CAISATGTSTDTQYF. This chain joins TRBV10-3 and TRBJ2-3; the D gene is possibly TRBD2 (6 bases). Trimming pared 4 bases from V and 0 bases from J, leaving 11 bases between. This CDR3 is 15 amino acids long. Germline V gives CDR1 ENHRY, CDR2 SYGVKD.

This clone is a singleton in its sample. This chain uses TRBV9 with TRBJ2-3; TRBD2 matches 7 bases. CDR3 size: 16 residues. CDR1 is SGDLS and CDR2 is YYNGEE in the germline V gene. V was clipped by 0 bases and J by 0 bases; unmatched bases: 4. CDR3 sequence: CASSVVSGRSTDTQYF. The CDR3 DNA is TGTGCCAGCAGCGTAGTGTCCGGGAGGAGCACAGATACGCAGTATTTT.

The chain uses TRBV6-5 and TRBJ2-2; possible D gene TRBD2, 6 bases. The V gene's germline CDR1 is MNHEY and CDR2 SVGAGI. V dropped 5 bases and J dropped 3 bases, with 13 bases sitting between them. This CDR3 is built from 15 residues. The CDR3 sequence is CASSKTGRYTGELFF. The CDR3, as DNA: TGTGCCAGCAGTAAAACCGGGAGATACACCGGGGAGCTGTTTTTT.

The chain employs TRBV5-6 and TRBJ1-6, with D maybe TRBD1 (5 bases). The CDR3 extends over 13 amino acids. Germline V gives CDR1 SGHDT, CDR2 YYEEEE. V lost 0 bases and J 9 bases, leaving 7 bases between the germline ends. CDR3 sequence reads: CASSLGDFSPLHF. CDR3 DNA sequence: TGTGCCAGCAGCTTGGGGGACTTTTCACCCCTCCACTTT.

The chain combines TRBV4-1 with TRBJ1-2; a weak D match, TRBD1 (6 bases). Germline CDR1 is MGHRA and CDR2 is YSYEKL. There are 14 residues in the CDR3. The V and J ends lost 0 bases and 7 bases respectively, with 12 bases between them. CDR3 loop: CASSQDQGQGGYTF. CDR3 coding DNA: TGCGCCAGCAGCCAAGATCAGGGGCAGGGTGGCTACACCTTC.

V and J are TRBV4-3 and TRBJ1-4, with 8 bases fitting TRBD1. The CDR3 runs 16 residues. CDR1 LGHNA and CDR2 YSLEER come from the germline V gene. V trimming: 4 bases; J trimming: 7 bases; junction bases outside the gene matches: 11. CDR3 amino acids: CASSRAGTGGVEKLFF. The CDR3 nucleotides are TGCGCCAGCAGCCGAGCCGGGACAGGCGGTGTTGAAAAACTGTTTTTT.

The gene calls are TRBV28 and TRBJ2-5; TRBD2 matches 7 bases. Per germline, CDR1 MDHEN and CDR2 SYDVKM. This CDR3 has 15 amino acids. Losses at the gene ends were 3 bases for V and 2 bases for J; bases not matched to a gene: 6. DNA of the CDR3: TGTGCCAGCAGTTTGCAACTAGCGCTGCAAGAGACCCAGTACTTC. Its translation is CASSLQLALQETQYF. The full variable domain, completed using reference TRBV28 and TRBJ2-5, is DVKVTQSSRYLVKRTGEKVFLECVQDMDHENMFWYRQDPGLGLRLIYFSYDVKMKEKGDIPEGYSVSREKKERFSLILESASTNQTSMYLCASSLQLALQETQYFGPGTRLLVL.

The V call is TRBV5-5, the J call TRBJ1-2, with D unclear. Germline assignment: CDR1 SGHKS and CDR2 YYEKEE (reference sequence). V was trimmed by 2 bases and J by 7 bases, leaving 9 bases between them. CDR3 length: 12 residues. DNA of the CDR3: TGTGCCAGCAGCTTTGAGGGCTGTGGCTACACCTTC. Protein sequence: CASSFEGCGYTF.

The chain recombines TRBV28 with TRBJ2-5; TRBD2 might be the D (5 bases). The CDR3 contains 12 residues. V was clipped by 4 bases and J by 8 bases, with 11 bases between them. Germline V CDR1 and CDR2: MDHEN, SYDVKM. The CDR3 loop is CASSSGLATQYF. For the CDR3, the DNA is TGTGCCAGCAGTTCGGGGTTGGCCACCCAGTACTTC. Full variable domain (outside the CDR3, taken from reference TRBV28 and TRBJ2-5): DVKVTQSSRYLVKRTGEKVFLECVQDMDHENMFWYRQDPGLGLRLIYFSYDVKMKEKGDIPEGYSVSREKKERFSLILESASTNQTSMYLCASSSGLATQYFGPGTRLLVL.

The rearrangement joins TRBV2 to TRBJ1-4; D is undetermined. Germline loops: CDR1 SNHLY, CDR2 FYNNEI. Between the trimmed V and J ends, which lost 4 bases and 5 bases, there was a span of 8 bases. This CDR3 spans 13 amino acids. CDR3 loop: CASSGRRNEKLFF. Written as DNA, the CDR3 is TGTGCCAGCAGTGGTCGGAGAAATGAAAAACTGTTTTTT.

The chain has TRBV14 and TRBJ2-7, with 7 bases aligning to TRBD1. The CDR3 sequence is 15 residues long. J was trimmed by 3 bases and V by 5 bases; bases with no gene match: 10. Per the germline V gene, CDR1 is SGHDN and CDR2 is FVKESK. CDR3: CASSSSRTGGYEQYF. CDR3 sequence (DNA): TGTGCCAGCAGCTCTAGTCGGACAGGAGGCTACGAGCAGTACTTC.

The table lists this clone with a count of one. The genes are TRBV7-6 and TRBJ1-1; D remains ambiguous. The germline gives CDR1 SGHVS, CDR2 FNYEAQ. This CDR3 has 16 residues. The V and J ends lost 1 base and 4 bases respectively, with 16 bases between them. The chain's CDR3 is CASSLGSWGGGTEAFF. In DNA form, the CDR3 reads TGTGCCAGCAGCTTAGGCTCTTGGGGAGGAGGCACTGAAGCTTTCTTT.

The V gene is TRBV28, the J gene TRBJ2-5; 8 bases map to TRBD1. The CDR3 runs to 15 residues. Per germline, CDR1 MDHEN and CDR2 SYDVKM. V shed 5 bases and J 2 bases; nucleotides not matched to a gene: 7. The CDR3 sequence: CASSTGTGVQETQYF. The CDR3 DNA reads TGTGCCAGCAGTACAGGGACAGGCGTTCAAGAGACCCAGTACTTC. Filled out from reference TRBV28 and TRBJ2-5, the complete variable domain reads DVKVTQSSRYLVKRTGEKVFLECVQDMDHENMFWYRQDPGLGLRLIYFSYDVKMKEKGDIPEGYSVSREKKERFSLILESASTNQTSMYLCASSTGTGVQETQYFGPGTRLLVL.